This is a list of T cell receptor beta chains from one sample in a study of blood T cell repertoires in COVID-19. Some clones are missing from TCRdb's copy, which holds only in-frame ones; the method was immunoSEQ multiplex PCR. The sample shows about 120,000 clones, over 75% of them seen only once. The sample consisted of peripheral blood. The receptor set was obtained from a man in his fifties with acute or convalescent COVID-19. CDR3s include the opening cysteine and the closing phenylalanine or tryptophan. D genes are given only for firm matches. Part of the rows lack a size; the others show once, few, many or a class for expanded clones.

D	V	size	J	DNA	CDR3
TRBD1	TRBV9	once	TRBJ2-5	TGTGCCAGCAGCGTAGGGACAGGGGGGGCCAATGGGGAGACCCAGTACTTC	CASSVGTGGANGETQYF
-	TRBV6-1	-	TRBJ1-2	TGTGCCAGCAGTGAACGAACAGGGTACTATGGCTACACCTTC	CASSERTGYYGYTF
TRBD1	TRBV3-1/TRBV3-2	once	TRBJ2-5	TGTGCCAGCAGCCCAACTCGACAGGGTCCTGGAGGCCGCGGGGAGACCCAGTACTTC	CASSPTRQGPGGRGETQYF
-	TRBV2	-	TRBJ2-1	TGTGCCAGCGGCTTTATGGATGAGCAGTTCTTC	CASGFMDEQFF
-	TRBV7-9	-	TRBJ2-3	TGTGCCAGCAGCTCCTCGGTCAGGGGTCCAAGCACAGATACGCAGTATTTT	CASSSSVRGPSTDTQYF
TRBD1	TRBV2	-	TRBJ1-1	TGTGCCAGCAGGGGGACAGGGGTGCCTGAAGCTTTCTTT	CASRGTGVPEAFF
TRBD1	TRBV7-2	-	TRBJ2-2	TGTGCCAGCAGCTTATTGCAGGGGGCAGTCGGGGAGCTGTTTTTT	CASSLLQGAVGELFF
-	TRBV5-6	-	TRBJ2-3	TGTGCCAGCAGCTTGAAGCCAGATACGCAGTATTTT	CASSLKPDTQYF
TRBD1	TRBV4-1	-	TRBJ1-1	TGCGCCAGCAGCCAAGGGGGGACAGGGGGCGCGTACACTGAAGCTTTCTTT	CASSQGGTGGAYTEAFF
-	TRBV30	-	TRBJ1-4	TGTGCCTGGAGTGATTGGAACAGGGCGGAAAAACTGTTTTTT	CAWSDWNRAEKLFF
TRBD2	TRBV6-2/TRBV6-3	few	TRBJ2-2	TGTGCCAGCAGTCATTTCCCGGGACTAGCGGGGGGCACGAACACCGGGGAGCTGTTTTTT	CASSHFPGLAGGTNTGELFF
TRBD1	TRBV2	-	TRBJ2-3	TGTGCCAGCAACCATGCGGGACAGGGCAGGACAGATACGCAGTATTTT	CASNHAGQGRTDTQYF
-	TRBV5-6	-	TRBJ1-5	TGTGCCAGCAGCTCGGGGGGTCGTGAGCCCCAGCATTTT	CASSSGGREPQHF
TRBD1	TRBV6-5	once	TRBJ1-6	TGTGCCAGCAGCCGACAGGGTGGGGATAATTCACCCCTCCACTTT	CASSRQGGDNSPLHF
TRBD1	TRBV7-2	-	TRBJ1-2	TGTGCCAGCATGAAACCGGGACAGGGGAGAGGCTACACCTTC	CASMKPGQGRGYTF
-	TRBV29-1	once	TRBJ1-2	TGCAGCGCCGGGAGGCTGGTTGGAGGCTACACCTTC	CSAGRLVGGYTF
-	TRBV6-6	once	TRBJ1-3	TGTGCCAGCAGTTACCAACTAAGGGGAAGTGAAAACACCATATATTTT	CASSYQLRGSENTIYF
TRBD2	TRBV5-6	-	TRBJ2-3	TGTGCCAGCAGCTTGGAGGCTAGCGGGGTGCGGGGCACAGATACGCAGTATTTT	CASSLEASGVRGTDTQYF
TRBD2	TRBV18	-	TRBJ2-3	TGTGCCAGCTCACTCCAACGGGGGGGGACAGATACGCAGTATTTT	CASSLQRGGTDTQYF
-	TRBV28	-	TRBJ1-2	TGTGCCAGCAGTTTATATGGACAGGGCTACACCTTC	CASSLYGQGYTF
-	TRBV28	-	TRBJ1-4	TGTGCCAGCAGTTTATTGAACAGGGCGGATGAAAAACTGTTTTTT	CASSLLNRADEKLFF
-	TRBV2	-	TRBJ1-6	TGTGCCAGCAGTGAAAGGGGGGGTCTCGGTTCACCCCTCCACTTT	CASSERGGLGSPLHF
-	TRBV7-6	-	TRBJ1-4	TGTGCCAGCAGCCTTCCTAATGAAAAACTGTTTTTT	CASSLPNEKLFF
-	TRBV5-8	once	TRBJ1-1	TGTGCCAGCAGCTACGGGTGGCTTGAAGCTTTCTTT	CASSYGWLEAFF
TRBD1	TRBV10-3	-	TRBJ1-5	TGTGCCATCAGTGGGGCCGAAAACAGGGGGAATAGCAATCAGCCCCAGCATTTT	CAISGAENRGNSNQPQHF
-	TRBV5-1	-	TRBJ2-7	TGCGCCAGCAGCTTGGAAGGGGGGGCCCTATACGAGCAGTACTTC	CASSLEGGALYEQYF
-	TRBV7-9	few	TRBJ2-7	TGTGCCAGCAGCACACCCGGGGAGCAGTACTTC	CASSTPGEQYF
-	TRBV24-1	-	TRBJ2-1	TGTGCCACCAGTGAATCCGTCGCTAGCAATGAGCAGTTCTTC	CATSESVASNEQFF
-	TRBV19	-	TRBJ1-5	TGTGCCAGTAGTGCGGAGATGCGGCGCAATCAGCCCCAGCATTTT	CASSAEMRRNQPQHF
-	TRBV19	-	TRBJ2-3	TGTGCCAGTAGTATCACAGGAATGTCAGATACGCAGTATTTT	CASSITGMSDTQYF
TRBD2	TRBV30	-	TRBJ2-5	TGTGCCTGGAGTGTTTCGGGTCGCGGGGGGGCCGGGAAGACCCAGTACTTC	CAWSVSGRGGAGKTQYF
-	TRBV27	-	TRBJ1-2	TGTGCCAGCAGTCGTACAGGGTTCAGGAGCACCTTC	CASSRTGFRSTF
-	TRBV5-1	-	TRBJ2-7	TGCGCCAGCAGTCCCACCTTGGGCAGAACCTACGAGCAGTACTTC	CASSPTLGRTYEQYF
-	TRBV12-3/TRBV12-4	-	TRBJ1-2	TGTGCCAGCAGCTCCCCGGGGATCTATGGCTACACCTTC	CASSSPGIYGYTF
-	TRBV4-1	once	TRBJ1-2	TGCGCCAGCAGCCAAGACGGGCAGGGGACCGCTTCCTATGGCTACACCTTC	CASSQDGQGTASYGYTF
-	TRBV4-2	once	TRBJ2-1	TGTGCCAGCAGCCAAGAAGTGGGCGGGGCCGTGAATGAGCAGTTCTTC	CASSQEVGGAVNEQFF
-	TRBV7-9	-	TRBJ1-5	TGTGCCAGCAGCTTGTCCGGGGATCGCAATCAGCCCCAGCATTTT	CASSLSGDRNQPQHF
TRBD2	TRBV3-1/TRBV3-2	-	TRBJ2-3	TGTGCCAGCAGCCTCCAAGCGGGAAGCACAGATACGCAGTATTTT	CASSLQAGSTDTQYF